The entry below gives a single TCR beta chain sequence along with its context. No cognate antigen has been identified for it. Nothing much larger sits one base from this clone, and base qualities are not available. The method behind the library was PCR. This sample was sequenced with an Illumina HiSeq 4000. Bulk TCR libraries were prepared as previously described, using TCR primers listed in Table S5. Purification of total RNA was performed with the Qiagen AllPrep DNA/RNA kit. Before analysis, reads from multiple sequencing runs of one library were combined. From the authors' description of their analysis: Reads were retained only if the reads had an exact TCR constant sequence, and the retained reads were trimmed to 150 nt and grouped according to their 12-nt molecular barcodes. Reads in each barcode group were sub-clustered using a 15% Levenshtein threshold, and a quality-weighted consensus sequence was built for each RNA molecule. Non-functional sequences were excluded, and lower-count sequences lying one edit away from another sequence were also excluded. Barcode sub-clusters with fewer than 20% of the maximum read count were removed, based on fitting two negative binomial distributions. TCRdb reprocessing: public reads trimmed at Q25 with fastp, clones called with MiXCR, in-frame beta chains kept. One record per CDR3 amino acid sequence lists the most common genes and DNA. The V and J calls were not made by the authors but by TCRdb's processing. In this sample the table shows under 600,000 distinct CDR3 sequences, around 21% of which occur a single time. The ten largest clonotypes hold around 0.84% of the sample.

The record originates from a study of molecular identifiers for immune sequencing clone quantification (dated by TCRdb to 2016 to 2019). Regarding the research as a whole: In a replicate experiment, RNA from 20,000 or 100,000 naive CD8 T cells was split into five aliquots, four of which were sequenced. The study was a methods study using CD8 T cells to benchmark molecular-identifier clustering-based TCR repertoire sequencing (MIDCIRS) and TCR RNA copy counting.

Paper-wide results and their limitations: Modeling estimated roughly 3 recovered TCR RNA copies per cell, compared with about ten by digital PCR, which implies 30% to 35% capture efficiency. Naive libraries contained spiked-in Jurkat TCR RNA (roughly ten copies' worth), which is not part of the donor repertoire. Highly expanded clone sizes could be underestimated because identical TCR molecules may share a barcode. Spiked-in Jurkat TCR RNA equal to a single cell's worth was reported to be detectable even within one million naive CD8 T cells. When barcode sub-clustering was not used, chimeric consensus sequences inflated TCR diversity, with chimeras reaching as high as 47%. Clones above 20 RNA copies held over 97% of molecules in CMV-specific effector cells but under 1% in naive cells.

Libraries of naive CD8 T cells were built from around 20,000 to 990,000 sorted cells, with 10%, 30% or 50% of the purified RNA used. Naive CD8 T cells, defined as CD8+CD4-CCR7+CD45RA+, were FACS-sorted into RLT Plus buffer on a BD FACSAria II. To test detection sensitivity, Jurkat RNA equivalent to ten TCR copies was spiked into samples of roughly 18,000-1,000,000 naive CD8 T cells. CD8 T cells were enriched with RosetteSep CD8+ T Cell Enrichment Cocktail and Ficoll-Paque, followed by ACK red cell lysis. The receptor's source is a human donor in good health. Some libraries in this study had Jurkat cell RNA spiked in. Sequencing was carried out using naive CD8+ T cells from blood, with Jurkat cell RNA spiked in. The cell subset or site label, read with the paper, signifies: FACS-sorted CD8+CD4-CCR7+CD45RA+ naive T cells.

The bases read TGTGCCAGCTCCCACCCGGGACAGGGGGCTCGTACAGATACGCAGTATTTT. It translates as CASSHPGQGARTDTQYF. The chain employs TRBV18 and TRBJ2-3; 12 junctional bases match TRBD1. CDR1 and CDR2 (KGHSH, LQKENI) derive from the germline V gene. Including cysteine and phenylalanine, the CDR3 has 17 amino acids. The entry retains the CDR3 DNA only, 51 bases that are in frame from base 1. From V the trimming removes 6 bases and from J it removes 3 bases, while the gene matches leave 10 bases of the junction unaccounted for.